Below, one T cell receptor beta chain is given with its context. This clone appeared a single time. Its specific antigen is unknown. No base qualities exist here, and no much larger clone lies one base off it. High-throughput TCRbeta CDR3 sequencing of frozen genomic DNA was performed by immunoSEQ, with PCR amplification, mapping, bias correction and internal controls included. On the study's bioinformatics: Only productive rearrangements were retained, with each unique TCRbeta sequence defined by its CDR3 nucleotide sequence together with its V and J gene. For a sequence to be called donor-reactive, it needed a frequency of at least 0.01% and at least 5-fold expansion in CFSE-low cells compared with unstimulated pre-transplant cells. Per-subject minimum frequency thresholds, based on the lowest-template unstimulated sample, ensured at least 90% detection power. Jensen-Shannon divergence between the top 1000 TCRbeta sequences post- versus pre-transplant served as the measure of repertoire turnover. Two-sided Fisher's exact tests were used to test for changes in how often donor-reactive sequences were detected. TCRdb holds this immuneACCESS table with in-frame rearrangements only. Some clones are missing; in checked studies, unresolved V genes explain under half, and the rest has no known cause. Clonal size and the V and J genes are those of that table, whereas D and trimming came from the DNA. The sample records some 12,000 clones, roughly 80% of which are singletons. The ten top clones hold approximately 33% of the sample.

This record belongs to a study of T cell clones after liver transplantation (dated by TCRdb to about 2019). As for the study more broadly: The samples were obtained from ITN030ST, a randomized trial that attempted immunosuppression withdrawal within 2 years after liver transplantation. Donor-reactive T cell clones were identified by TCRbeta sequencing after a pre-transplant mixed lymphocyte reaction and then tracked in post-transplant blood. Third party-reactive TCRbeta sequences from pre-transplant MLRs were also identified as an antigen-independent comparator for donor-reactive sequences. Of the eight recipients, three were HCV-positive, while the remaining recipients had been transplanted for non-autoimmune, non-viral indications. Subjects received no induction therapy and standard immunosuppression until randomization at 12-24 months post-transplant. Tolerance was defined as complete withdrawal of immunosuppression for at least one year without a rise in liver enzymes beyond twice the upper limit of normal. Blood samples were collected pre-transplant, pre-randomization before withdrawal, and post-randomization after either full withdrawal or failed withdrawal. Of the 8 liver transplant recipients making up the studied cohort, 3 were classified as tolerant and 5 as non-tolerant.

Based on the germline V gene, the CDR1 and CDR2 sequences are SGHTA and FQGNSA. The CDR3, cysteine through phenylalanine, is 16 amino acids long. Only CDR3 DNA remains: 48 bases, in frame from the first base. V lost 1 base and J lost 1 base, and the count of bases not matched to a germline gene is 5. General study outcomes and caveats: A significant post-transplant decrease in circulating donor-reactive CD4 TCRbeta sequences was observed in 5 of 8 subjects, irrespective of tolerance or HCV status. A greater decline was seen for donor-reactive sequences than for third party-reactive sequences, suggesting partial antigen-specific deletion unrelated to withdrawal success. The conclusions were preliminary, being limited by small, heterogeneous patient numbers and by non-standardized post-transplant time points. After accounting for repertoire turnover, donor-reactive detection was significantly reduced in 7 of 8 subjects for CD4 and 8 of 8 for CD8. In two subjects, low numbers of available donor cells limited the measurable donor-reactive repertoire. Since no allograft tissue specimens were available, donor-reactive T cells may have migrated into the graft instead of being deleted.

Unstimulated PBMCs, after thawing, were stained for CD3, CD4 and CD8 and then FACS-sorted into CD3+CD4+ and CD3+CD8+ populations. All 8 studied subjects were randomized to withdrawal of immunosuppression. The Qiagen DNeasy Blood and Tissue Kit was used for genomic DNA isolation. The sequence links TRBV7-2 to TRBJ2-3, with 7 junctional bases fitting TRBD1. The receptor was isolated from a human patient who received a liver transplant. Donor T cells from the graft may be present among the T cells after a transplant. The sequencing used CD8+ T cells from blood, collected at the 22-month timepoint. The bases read TGTGCCAGCAGCTTAGTGGCTGGACAGGGCACAGATACGCAGTATTTT. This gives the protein CASSLVAGQGTDTQYF.